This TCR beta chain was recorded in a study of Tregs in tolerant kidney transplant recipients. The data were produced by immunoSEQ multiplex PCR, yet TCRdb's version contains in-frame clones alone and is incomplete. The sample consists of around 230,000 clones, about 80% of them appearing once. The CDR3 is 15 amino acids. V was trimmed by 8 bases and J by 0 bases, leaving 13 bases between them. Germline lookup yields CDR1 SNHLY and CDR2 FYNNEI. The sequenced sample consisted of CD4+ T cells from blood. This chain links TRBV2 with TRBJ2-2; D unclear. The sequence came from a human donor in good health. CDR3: CASLSQGTNTGELFF. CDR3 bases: TGTGCCAGCCTCAGCCAAGGGACGAACACCGGGGAGCTGTTTTTT. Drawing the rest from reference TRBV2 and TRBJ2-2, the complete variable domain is EPEVTQTPSHQVTQMGQEVILRCVPISNHLYFYWYRQILGQKVEFLVSFYNNEISEKSEIFDDQFSVERPDGSNFTLKIRSTKLEDSAMYFCASLSQGTNTGELFFGEGSRLTVL.